This T cell receptor beta chain appears in the sequencing data of a study of tissue T cells after allogeneic stem cell transplantation (dated by TCRdb to 2021 to 2024). In terms of the full investigation: The study profiled TCR beta repertoires across many tissues from research autopsies of patients with and without GVHD, plus mouse models of GVHD. The human arm was a prospective observational study without blinding or randomization. General conclusions and limits of the study: Which tissue TCRs were alloreactive or antigen-specific was not determined in the study, and some clones might have been persisting host cells. A small and clinically heterogeneous patient cohort was studied, and sampling depth was acknowledged as a limitation. Not many T cell clones showed up in more than one patient, yet clustering based on motifs uncovered repertoire signatures that were shared across patients in a tissue-specific way. Blood and spleen T cells captured only a limited portion of the TCR repertoire detected in tissues, in both patients and mice. Within patients, how anatomically similar the tissues were was a key factor in shaping TCR repertoire composition, regardless of disease or transplant status.

What this sample's time point label stands for: mouse harvest day 7 after allogeneic transplant. Each mouse graft consisted of 10^7 T-cell-depleted bone marrow cells plus 10^6 splenic CD5+ T cells and was given by tail vein injection. A major MHC-mismatch B6 (H2b) into BALB/c (H2d) model was used to model mouse GVHD, and tissues were profiled at day 7 or 14. On day 7 or 14 post-transplant, mouse tissues and retro-orbital blood were harvested with separate sterile tools for each animal, and livers were flushed before harvest. Before genomic DNA isolation with the DNeasy Blood & Tissue Kit, mouse tissues were minced with razor blades in buffered saline. Preparation of the library involved the immunoSEQ multiplex PCR assay. Adaptive Biotechnologies performed TCRbeta CDR3 sequencing at survey depth and reported CDR3 sequences, V/J genes, productive frequency, and template counts. TCR beta CDR3 regions were amplified from genomic DNA instead of RNA. In the paper's pipeline: Jensen-Shannon divergence served to quantify pairwise repertoire overlap between tissues, with 0 meaning identical and 1 meaning complete divergence. Tissues were grouped by single-linkage agglomerative hierarchical clustering of pairwise JSD values, and the clustering results were shown as dendrograms. GLIPH2 was run on all patient samples with simulation_depth 1000, kmer_min_depth 3, cdr3_length_cutoff 8, keeping groups with more than two unique CDR3s. A standardized tissue-overlap score was calculated by extrapolating Jaccard GLIPH-group overlap across patients to a standard repertoire size of 1000 clones. Linear mixed-effect models, with tissue as a fixed effect and individual as a random effect, were used to test how diversity related to clinical or experimental variables. What TCRdb holds here is the immuneACCESS table cut down to in-frame rearrangements. Part of the clones is not present; checked against another copy, under half of the missing clones reflect an unresolved V gene, and the others are unexplained. V, J and clone size were drawn from that table, and D and trimming were deduced from the DNA. The sample records approximately 6,600 clones, less than 50% of which are singletons. The ten largest clones represent 6.5% to 10% of the sample.

A note on this clone: It lacks a known antigen. Mouse gene names and germline sequences are the ones reported for this receptor.

Sequenced: lymph node tissue. This clonotype was sampled from a female BALB/c mouse given C57BL/6 T cells with graft-versus-host disease after an allogeneic hematopoietic cell transplant.

The CDR3 protein is CASSLNGVGTEVFF. The part of the CDR3 DNA that was read is TGTGCCAGCAGTCTGAACGGGGTGGGCACAGAAGTCTTC. The chain joins TRBV26 to TRBJ1-1, with the D gene too uncertain to name. The read is 1 residue too short to cover the CDR3 end, so that end is filled in from the germline J gene. The CDR3 has 14 amino acids, counting the end cysteine and phenylalanine. Only the CDR3 bases that were read are kept: 39 of them, in frame from base 1. Sequences KGHPV (CDR1) and FQNQEV (CDR2) are obtained from the germline V gene (reference sequence). V is reduced by 2 bases and J by 4 bases, leaving a spacing of 11 bases between them.